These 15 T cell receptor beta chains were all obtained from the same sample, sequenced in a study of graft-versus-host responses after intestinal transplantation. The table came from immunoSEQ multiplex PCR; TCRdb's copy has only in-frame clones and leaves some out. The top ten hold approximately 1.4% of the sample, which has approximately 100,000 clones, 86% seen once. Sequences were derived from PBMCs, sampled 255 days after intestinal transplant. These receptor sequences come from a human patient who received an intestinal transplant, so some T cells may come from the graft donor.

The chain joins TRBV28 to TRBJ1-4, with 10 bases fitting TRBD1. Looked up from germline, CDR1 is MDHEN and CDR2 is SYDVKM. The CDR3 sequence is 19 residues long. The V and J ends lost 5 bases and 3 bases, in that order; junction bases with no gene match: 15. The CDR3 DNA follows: TGTGCCAGCAGTACCTGGGGTCCAGGACAGGGGGAAGCTAATGAAAAACTGTTTTTT. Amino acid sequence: CASSTWGPGQGEANEKLFF.

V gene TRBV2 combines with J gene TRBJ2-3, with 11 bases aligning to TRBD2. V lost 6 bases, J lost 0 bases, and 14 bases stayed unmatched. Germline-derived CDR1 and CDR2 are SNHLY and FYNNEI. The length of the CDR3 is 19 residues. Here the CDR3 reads CASRVSGTSGSRSTDTQYF. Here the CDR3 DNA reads TGTGCCAGCAGAGTATCCGGGACTAGCGGAAGTCGGAGCACAGATACGCAGTATTTT.

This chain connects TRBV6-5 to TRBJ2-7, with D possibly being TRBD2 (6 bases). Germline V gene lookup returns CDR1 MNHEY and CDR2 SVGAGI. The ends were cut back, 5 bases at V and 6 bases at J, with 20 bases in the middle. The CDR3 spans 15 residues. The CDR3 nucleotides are TGTGCCAGCAGTGGGGACTGGCAGGGTACTCTCGAGCAGTACTTC. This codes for CASSGDWQGTLEQYF.

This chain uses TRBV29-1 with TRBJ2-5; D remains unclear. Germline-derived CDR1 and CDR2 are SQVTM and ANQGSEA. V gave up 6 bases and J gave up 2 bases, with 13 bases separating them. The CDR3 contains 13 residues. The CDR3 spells CSVTDQPQETQYF. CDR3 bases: TGCAGCGTAACCGACCAGCCACAAGAGACCCAGTACTTC. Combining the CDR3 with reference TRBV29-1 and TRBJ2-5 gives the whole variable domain SAVISQKPSRDICQRGTSLTIQCQVDSQVTMMFWYRQQPGQSLTLIATANQGSEATYESGFVIDKFPISRPNLTFSTLTVSNMSPEDSSIYLCSVTDQPQETQYFGPGTRLLVL.

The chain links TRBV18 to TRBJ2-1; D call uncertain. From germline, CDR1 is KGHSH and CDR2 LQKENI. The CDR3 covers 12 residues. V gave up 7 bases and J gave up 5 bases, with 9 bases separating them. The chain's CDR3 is CASLGLNNEQFF. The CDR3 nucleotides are TGTGCCAGCTTAGGGTTAAACAATGAGCAGTTCTTC.

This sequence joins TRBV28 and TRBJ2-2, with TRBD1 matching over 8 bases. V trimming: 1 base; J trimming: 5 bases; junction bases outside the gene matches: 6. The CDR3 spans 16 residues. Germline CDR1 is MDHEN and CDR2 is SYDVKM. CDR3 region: CASSLSLDRATGELFF. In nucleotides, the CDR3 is TGTGCCAGCAGTTTATCCCTGGACAGGGCTACCGGGGAGCTGTTTTTT.

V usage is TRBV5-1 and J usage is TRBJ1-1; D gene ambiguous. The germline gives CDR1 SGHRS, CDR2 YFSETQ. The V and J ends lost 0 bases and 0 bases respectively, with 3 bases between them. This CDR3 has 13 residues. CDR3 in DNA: TGCGCCAGCAGCTTGGAACTGAACACTGAAGCTTTCTTT. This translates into CASSLELNTEAFF.

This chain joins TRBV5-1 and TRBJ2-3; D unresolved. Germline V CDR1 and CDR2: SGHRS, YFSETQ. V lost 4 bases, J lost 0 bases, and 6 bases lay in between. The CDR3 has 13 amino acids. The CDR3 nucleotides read TGCGCCAGCAGCCCGTACAGCACAGATACGCAGTATTTT. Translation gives CASSPYSTDTQYF. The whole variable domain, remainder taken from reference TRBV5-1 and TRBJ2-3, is KAGVTQTPRYLIKTRGQQVTLSCSPISGHRSVSWYQQTPGQGLQFLFEYFSETQRNKGNFPGRFSGRQFSNSRSEMNVSTLELGDSALYLCASSPYSTDTQYFGPGTRLTVL.

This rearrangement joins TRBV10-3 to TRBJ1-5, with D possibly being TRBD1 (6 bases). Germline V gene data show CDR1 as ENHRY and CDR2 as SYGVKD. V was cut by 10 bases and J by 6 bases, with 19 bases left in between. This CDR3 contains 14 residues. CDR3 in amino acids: CATARGPWGQPQHF. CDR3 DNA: TGTGCCACCGCCCGGGGGCCTTGGGGTCAGCCCCAGCATTTT.

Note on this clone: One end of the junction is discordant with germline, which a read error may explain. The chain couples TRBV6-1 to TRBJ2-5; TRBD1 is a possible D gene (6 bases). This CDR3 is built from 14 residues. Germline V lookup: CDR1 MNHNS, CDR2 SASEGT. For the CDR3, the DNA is TGTGCCAGCAGCGAAGACAGGAACCAAGAGACCCAGTACTTC. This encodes CASSEDRNQETQYF.

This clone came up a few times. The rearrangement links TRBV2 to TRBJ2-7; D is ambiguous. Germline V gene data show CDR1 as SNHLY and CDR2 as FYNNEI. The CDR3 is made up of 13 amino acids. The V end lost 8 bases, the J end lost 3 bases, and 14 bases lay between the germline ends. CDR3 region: CASSSSINYEQYF. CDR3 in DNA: TGTGCCAGCTCTTCCTCCATTAACTACGAGCAGTACTTC.

This chain's CDR3 is CASSLGPAGEYNEQFF. CDR3 bases: TGTGCCAGCAGCTTAGGCCCAGCGGGGGAATACAATGAGCAGTTCTTC. The gene calls are TRBV7-2 and TRBJ2-1; 8 bases are a match to TRBD2. V lost 1 base, J lost 4 bases, and 6 bases stayed unmatched. This CDR3 region has 16 residues. CDR1 and CDR2 from the germline V gene are SGHTA and FQGNSA.

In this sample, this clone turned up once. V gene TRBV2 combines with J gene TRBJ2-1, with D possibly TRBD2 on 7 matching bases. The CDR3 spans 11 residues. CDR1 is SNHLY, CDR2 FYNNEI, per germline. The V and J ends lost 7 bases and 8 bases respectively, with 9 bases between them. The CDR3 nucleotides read TGTGCCAGCACGGGGGGCGATGAGCAGTTCTTC. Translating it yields CASTGGDEQFF. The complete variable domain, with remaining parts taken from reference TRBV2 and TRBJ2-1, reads EPEVTQTPSHQVTQMGQEVILRCVPISNHLYFYWYRQILGQKVEFLVSFYNNEISEKSEIFDDQFSVERPDGSNFTLKIRSTKLEDSAMYFCASTGGDEQFFGPGTRLTVL.

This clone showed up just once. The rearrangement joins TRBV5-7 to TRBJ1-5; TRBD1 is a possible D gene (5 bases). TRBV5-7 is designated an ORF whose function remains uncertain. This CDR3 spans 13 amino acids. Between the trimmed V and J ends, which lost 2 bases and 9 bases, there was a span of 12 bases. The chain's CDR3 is CASSFGDGGPQHF. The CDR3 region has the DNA TGTGCCAGCAGCTTCGGGGACGGAGGGCCCCAGCATTTT.

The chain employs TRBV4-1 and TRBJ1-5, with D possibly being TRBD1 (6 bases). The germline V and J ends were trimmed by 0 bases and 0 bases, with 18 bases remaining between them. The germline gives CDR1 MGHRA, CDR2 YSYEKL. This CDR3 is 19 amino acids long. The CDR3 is CASSQEETGRRYSNQPQHF. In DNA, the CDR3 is TGCGCCAGCAGCCAAGAGGAAACAGGGCGGCGATATAGCAATCAGCCCCAGCATTTT.